The clone carrying this T cell receptor (beta chain) came up many times. The antigen remains unidentified. This entry is derived from a study of T cells after yellow fever vaccination. Template switching with 5'RACE generated the TCR cDNA and added a universal primer site and UMIs. A single record per CDR3 protein comes from TCRdb applying MiXCR to the 5' RACE reads. The sample holds around 73,000 distinct CDR3 sequences, approximately 8% seen once. The length of the CDR3 is 15 residues. Germline CDR1 SEHNR, CDR2 FQNEAQ (reference sequence). After removal of 1 base from V and 4 bases from J, the junction contained 7 bases not matched to a gene. Findings and caveats of the study: Once the booster was given, most primary-vaccination clones reappeared, at just under 98% for CD4 and 88% for CD8. Secondary responses were weaker yet peaked faster, day 5 versus 15.

This TCR derives from a man between 25 and 39 years old who received the YFV17D yellow fever vaccine. The sample was CD8+ T cells sorted from PBMCs, taken on the day of the yellow fever booster vaccination. J is TRBJ2-7 and V is TRBV7-9, with TRBD2 identical over 7 bases. CDR3 bases: TGTGCCAGCAGCTTAGTCTCTAGCGGAGCTTACGAGCAGTACTTC. This encodes CASSLVSSGAYEQYF.